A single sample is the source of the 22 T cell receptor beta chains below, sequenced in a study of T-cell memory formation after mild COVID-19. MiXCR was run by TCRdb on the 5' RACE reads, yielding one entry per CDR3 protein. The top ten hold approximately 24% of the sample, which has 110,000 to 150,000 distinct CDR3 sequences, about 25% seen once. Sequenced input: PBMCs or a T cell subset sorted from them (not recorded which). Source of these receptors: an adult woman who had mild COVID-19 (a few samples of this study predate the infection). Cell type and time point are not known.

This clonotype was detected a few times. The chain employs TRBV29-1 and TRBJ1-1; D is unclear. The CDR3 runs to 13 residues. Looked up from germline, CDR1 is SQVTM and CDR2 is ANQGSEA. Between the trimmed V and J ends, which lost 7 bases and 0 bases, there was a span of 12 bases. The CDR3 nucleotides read TGCAGCGCCCGGAGGACGGTGAACACTGAAGCTTTCTTT. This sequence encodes CSARRTVNTEAFF. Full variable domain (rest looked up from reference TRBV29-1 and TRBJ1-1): SAVISQKPSRDICQRGTSLTIQCQVDSQVTMMFWYRQQPGQSLTLIATANQGSEATYESGFVIDKFPISRPNLTFSTLTVSNMSPEDSSIYLCSARRTVNTEAFFGQGTRLTVV.

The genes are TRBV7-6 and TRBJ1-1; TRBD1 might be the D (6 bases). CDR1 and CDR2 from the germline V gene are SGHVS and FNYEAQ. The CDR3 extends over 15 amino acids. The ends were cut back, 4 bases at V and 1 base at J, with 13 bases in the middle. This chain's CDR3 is CASSSQPDRNTEAFF. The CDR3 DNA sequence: TGTGCCAGCAGCTCCCAACCGGACAGGAACACTGAAGCTTTCTTT.

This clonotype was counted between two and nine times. The CDR3 here is CASKWNGYNEQFF. The CDR3 DNA follows: TGTGCCAGTAAGTGGAACGGCTACAATGAGCAGTTCTTC. The chain recombines TRBV6-5 with TRBJ2-1, with no clear D. Germline V gene data show CDR1 as MNHEY and CDR2 as SVGAGI. The CDR3 runs to 13 residues. Between the trimmed V and J ends, which lost 9 bases and 3 bases, there was a span of 12 bases.

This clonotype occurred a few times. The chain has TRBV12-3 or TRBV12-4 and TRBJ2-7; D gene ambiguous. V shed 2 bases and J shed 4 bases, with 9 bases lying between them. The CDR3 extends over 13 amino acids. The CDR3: CASSLLKNYEQYF. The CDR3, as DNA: TGTGCCAGCAGTTTATTAAAGAATTACGAGCAGTACTTC.

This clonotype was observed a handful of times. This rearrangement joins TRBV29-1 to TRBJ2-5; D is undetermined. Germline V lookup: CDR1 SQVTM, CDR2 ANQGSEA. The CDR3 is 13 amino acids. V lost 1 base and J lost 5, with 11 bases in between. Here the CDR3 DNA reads TGCAGCGTTGAAGTTCCGCCTTCGGAGACCCAGTACTTC. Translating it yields CSVEVPPSETQYF.

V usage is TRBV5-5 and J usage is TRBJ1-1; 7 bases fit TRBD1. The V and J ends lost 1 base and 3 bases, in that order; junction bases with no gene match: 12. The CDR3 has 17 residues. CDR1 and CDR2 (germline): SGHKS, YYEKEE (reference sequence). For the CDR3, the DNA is TGTGCCAGCAGCTTGTGGGTACACAGGGGTACGGACACTGAAGCTTTCTTT. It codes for CASSLWVHRGTDTEAFF.

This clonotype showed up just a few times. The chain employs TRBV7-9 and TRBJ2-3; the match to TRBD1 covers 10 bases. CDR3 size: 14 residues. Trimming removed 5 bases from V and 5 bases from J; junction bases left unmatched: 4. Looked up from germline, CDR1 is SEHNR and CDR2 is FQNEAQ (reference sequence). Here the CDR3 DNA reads TGTGCCAGCAGCGCCGACAGGGGGCGAGATACGCAGTATTTT. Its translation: CASSADRGRDTQYF.

This chain's CDR3 is CASSGGWRDRGSYNEQFF. CDR3 coding DNA: TGCGCCAGCAGCGGCGGTTGGAGGGACAGGGGTTCCTACAATGAGCAGTTCTTC. J is TRBJ2-1 and V is TRBV5-1, with 10 bases matching TRBD1. The junction had 11 bases not matched to a gene; V was cut back by 4 bases and J by 1 base. CDR1 and CDR2 (germline): SGHRS, YFSETQ. The CDR3 length is 18 residues.

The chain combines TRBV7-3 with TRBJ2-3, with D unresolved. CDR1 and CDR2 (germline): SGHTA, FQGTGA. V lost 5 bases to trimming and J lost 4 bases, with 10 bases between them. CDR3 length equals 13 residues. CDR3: CASSPDPSDTQYF. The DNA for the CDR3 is TGTGCCAGCAGCCCCGACCCCTCAGATACGCAGTATTTT. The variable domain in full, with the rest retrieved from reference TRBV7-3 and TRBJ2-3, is GAGVSQTPSNKVTEKGKYVELRCDPISGHTALYWYRQSLGQGPEFLIYFQGTGAADDSGLPNDRFFAVRPEGSVSTLKIQRTERGDSAVYLCASSPDPSDTQYFGPGTRLTVL.

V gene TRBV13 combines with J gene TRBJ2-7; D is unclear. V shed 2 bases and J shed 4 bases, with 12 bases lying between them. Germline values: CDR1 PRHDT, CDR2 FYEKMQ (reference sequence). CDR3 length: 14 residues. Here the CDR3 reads CASSLYSRAYEQYF. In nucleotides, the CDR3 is TGTGCCAGCAGCTTATATTCGCGTGCGTACGAGCAGTACTTC.

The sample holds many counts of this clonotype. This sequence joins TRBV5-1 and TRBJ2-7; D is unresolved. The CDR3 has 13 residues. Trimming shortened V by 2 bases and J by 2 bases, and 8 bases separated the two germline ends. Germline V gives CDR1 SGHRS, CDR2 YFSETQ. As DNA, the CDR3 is TGCGCCAGCAGCTTCTCGACGGCCTACGAGCAGTACTTC. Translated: CASSFSTAYEQYF.

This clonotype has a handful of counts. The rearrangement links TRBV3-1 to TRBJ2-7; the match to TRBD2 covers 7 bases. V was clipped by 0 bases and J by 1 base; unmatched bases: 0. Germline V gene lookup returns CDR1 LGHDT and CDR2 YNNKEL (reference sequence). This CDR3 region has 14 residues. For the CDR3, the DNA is TGTGCCAGCAGCCAAGACGGGAGGTCCTACGAGCAGTACTTC. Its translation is CASSQDGRSYEQYF.

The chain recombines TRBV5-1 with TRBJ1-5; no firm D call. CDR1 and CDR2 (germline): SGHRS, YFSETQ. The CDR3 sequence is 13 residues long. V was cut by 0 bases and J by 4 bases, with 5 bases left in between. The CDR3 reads CASSLDYNQPQHF. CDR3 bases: TGCGCCAGCAGCTTGGACTATAATCAGCCCCAGCATTTT.

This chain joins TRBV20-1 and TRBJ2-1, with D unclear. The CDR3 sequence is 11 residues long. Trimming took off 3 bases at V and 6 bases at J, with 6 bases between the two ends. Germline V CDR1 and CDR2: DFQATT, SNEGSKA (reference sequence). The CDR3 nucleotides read TGCAGTGCTAGTGAGGTCAATGAGCAGTTCTTC. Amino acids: CSASEVNEQFF.

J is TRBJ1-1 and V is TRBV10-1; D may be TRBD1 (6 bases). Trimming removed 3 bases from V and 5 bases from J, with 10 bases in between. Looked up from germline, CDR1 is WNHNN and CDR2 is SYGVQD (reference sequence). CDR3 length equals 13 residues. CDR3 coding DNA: TGCGCCAGCAGTGATCAAGGGGGAACTGAAGCTTTCTTT. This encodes CASSDQGGTEAFF.

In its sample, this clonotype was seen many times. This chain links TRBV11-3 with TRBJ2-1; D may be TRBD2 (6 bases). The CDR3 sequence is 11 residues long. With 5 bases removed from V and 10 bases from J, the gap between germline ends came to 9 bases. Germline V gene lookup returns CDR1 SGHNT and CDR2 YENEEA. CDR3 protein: CASSTTSEQFF. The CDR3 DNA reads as TGTGCCAGCAGCACAACTAGCGAGCAGTTCTTC.

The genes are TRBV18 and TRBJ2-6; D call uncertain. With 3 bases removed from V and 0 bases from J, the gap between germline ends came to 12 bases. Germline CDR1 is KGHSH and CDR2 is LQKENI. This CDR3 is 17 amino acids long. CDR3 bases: TGTGCCAGCTCACCGGGCGCCTCCAGCTCTGGGGCCAACGTCCTGACTTTC. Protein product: CASSPGASSSGANVLTF.

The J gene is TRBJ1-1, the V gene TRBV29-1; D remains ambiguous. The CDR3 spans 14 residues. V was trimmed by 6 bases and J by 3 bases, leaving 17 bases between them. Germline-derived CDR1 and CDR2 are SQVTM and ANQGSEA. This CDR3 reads CSVATQMGYTEAFF. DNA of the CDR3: TGCAGCGTCGCGACCCAGATGGGGTACACTGAAGCTTTCTTT.

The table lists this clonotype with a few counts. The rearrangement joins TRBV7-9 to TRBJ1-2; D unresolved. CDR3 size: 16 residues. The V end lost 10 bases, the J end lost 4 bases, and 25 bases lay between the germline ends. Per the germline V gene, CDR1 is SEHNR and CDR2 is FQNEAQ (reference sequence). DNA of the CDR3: TGTGCCACCCAGCTATACGAACCGGGCCGCCTCTATGGCTACACCTTC. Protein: CATQLYEPGRLYGYTF.

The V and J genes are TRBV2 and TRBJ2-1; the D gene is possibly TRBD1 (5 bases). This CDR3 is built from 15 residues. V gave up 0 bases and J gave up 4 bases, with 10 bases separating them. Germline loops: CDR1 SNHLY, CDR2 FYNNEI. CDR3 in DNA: TGTGCCAGCAGTGAAGCTCTGACAGCTTACAATGAGCAGTTCTTC. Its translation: CASSEALTAYNEQFF. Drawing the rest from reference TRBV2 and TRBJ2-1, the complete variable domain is EPEVTQTPSHQVTQMGQEVILRCVPISNHLYFYWYRQILGQKVEFLVSFYNNEISEKSEIFDDQFSVERPDGSNFTLKIRSTKLEDSAMYFCASSEALTAYNEQFFGPGTRLTVL.

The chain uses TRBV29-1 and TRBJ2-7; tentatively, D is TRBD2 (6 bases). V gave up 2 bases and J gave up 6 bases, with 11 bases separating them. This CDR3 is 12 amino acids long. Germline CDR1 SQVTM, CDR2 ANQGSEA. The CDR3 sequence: CSVENGGVEQYF. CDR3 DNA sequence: TGCAGCGTTGAAAACGGGGGAGTCGAGCAGTACTTC.

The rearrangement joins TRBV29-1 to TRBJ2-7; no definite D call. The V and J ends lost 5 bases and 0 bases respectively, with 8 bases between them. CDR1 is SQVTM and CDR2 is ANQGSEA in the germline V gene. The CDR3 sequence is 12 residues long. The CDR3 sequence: CSVLRSSYEQYF. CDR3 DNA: TGCAGCGTTCTCCGCAGCTCCTACGAGCAGTACTTC.